This entry lists 13 T cell receptor beta chains sequenced from one sample in a study of CD8+ T cells in alopecia areata. Sequencing used cDNA as its template, made by extracting RNA and reverse transcribing it. The data were produced by immunoSEQ multiplex PCR, yet TCRdb's version contains in-frame clones alone and is incomplete. In the table there are about 210,000 clones, roughly three fifths of which are singletons. Indicated treatment: oral pan-JAK inhibitor, 5-10 mg twice daily. The sequencing used CD4+ T cells sorted from blood, collected between weeks 43 and 45, from a patient treated with tofacitinib. The receptors derive from a human donor with alopecia areata.

V is TRBV5-1 and J is TRBJ1-1, with D possibly TRBD1 on 6 matching bases. Germline lookup yields CDR1 SGHRS and CDR2 YFSETQ. The CDR3 has 13 amino acids. V was clipped by 9 bases and J by 3 bases, with 15 bases between them. CDR3 in amino acids: CATQQGADTEAFF. CDR3 sequence (DNA): TGCGCCACCCAACAGGGAGCTGACACTGAAGCTTTCTTT.

The rearrangement uses TRBV29-1 and TRBJ1-4; 8 bases align to TRBD1. Germline CDR1 SQVTM, CDR2 ANQGSEA. V was clipped by 4 bases and J by 4 bases; unmatched bases: 2. The CDR3 is 13 residues long. CDR3 loop: CSVGDRNNEKLFF. The CDR3 nucleotides read TGCAGCGTTGGGGACAGGAATAATGAAAAACTGTTTTTT.

J is TRBJ1-1 and V is TRBV6-5, with 7 nucleotides matching TRBD1. V was clipped by 6 bases and J by 1 base; unmatched bases: 2. The CDR3 is made up of 13 amino acids. Germline loops: CDR1 MNHEY, CDR2 SVGAGI. CDR3 sequence (DNA): TGTGCCAGCAGGCGGACAGGGAACACTGAAGCTTTCTTT. This gives the protein CASRRTGNTEAFF.

V gene TRBV30 combines with J gene TRBJ1-2; unclear D gene. The CDR3 is 12 residues long. Germline assignment: CDR1 GTSNPN and CDR2 SVGIG (reference sequence). V lost 6 bases and J lost 8, with 16 bases in between. The CDR3 nucleotides read TGTGCCTGCTCAAGACGGACGGAAGGCTACACCTTC. The encoded protein is CACSRRTEGYTF.

The genes are TRBV2 and TRBJ1-1; a weak D match, TRBD1 (5 bases). The CDR3 spans 14 residues. CDR1 and CDR2 from the germline V gene are SNHLY and FYNNEI. Between the trimmed V and J ends, which lost 6 bases and 4 bases, there was a span of 15 bases. The CDR3 is CASSYGAEGTEAFF. The CDR3 bases are TGTGCCAGCAGCTACGGGGCGGAAGGCACTGAAGCTTTCTTT.

J is TRBJ2-3 and V is TRBV4-2; a weak D match, TRBD2 (6 bases). This CDR3 is built from 15 residues. Trimming stripped 4 bases from V and 2 bases from J, with 13 bases between. Germline V gene sequence: CDR1 LGHNA, CDR2 YNFKEQ. CDR3 DNA: TGTGCCAGCAGCCCGCGCGGGGACCCCACAGATACGCAGTATTTT. It is translated as CASSPRGDPTDTQYF.

The chain joins TRBV4-3 to TRBJ1-2, with D uncertain. Trimming left V 0 bases short and J 7 bases short, with 15 bases between. There are 15 residues in the CDR3. Germline assignment: CDR1 LGHNA and CDR2 YSLEER. The CDR3 nucleotides are TGCGCCAGCAGCCAAGAGACGGCCAAAAATGGTGGCTACACCTTC. This sequence encodes CASSQETAKNGGYTF.

A few counts support this clone. The genes are TRBV7-3 and TRBJ2-6; either TRBD1 or TRBD2 may supply D (5 bases each). This CDR3 has 16 amino acids. With 1 base removed from V and 2 bases from J, the gap between germline ends came to 9 bases. CDR1 and CDR2 from the germline V gene are SGHTA and FQGTGA. The CDR3 sequence is CASSLISGPGANVLTF. The CDR3 DNA follows: TGTGCCAGCAGCTTAATATCGGGGCCTGGGGCCAACGTCCTGACTTTC.

V usage is TRBV6-5 and J usage is TRBJ1-2, with D uncertain. The V and J ends lost 7 bases and 4 bases respectively, with 16 bases between them. CDR3 length equals 14 residues. The germline V gene has CDR1 MNHEY and CDR2 SVGAGI. CDR3 region: CASIPSGWGYGYTF. The DNA for the CDR3 is TGTGCCAGCATCCCTTCCGGATGGGGCTATGGCTACACCTTC.

This chain uses TRBV29-1 with TRBJ1-2; D gene uncertain. The CDR3 is 12 amino acids. Germline V gives CDR1 SQVTM, CDR2 ANQGSEA. V was clipped by 4 bases and J by 3 bases, with 9 bases between them. The CDR3: CSVVSVDYGYTF. CDR3 nucleotide sequence: TGCAGCGTTGTGTCCGTGGACTATGGCTACACCTTC. The full variable domain, rest sourced from reference TRBV29-1 and TRBJ1-2, is SAVISQKPSRDICQRGTSLTIQCQVDSQVTMMFWYRQQPGQSLTLIATANQGSEATYESGFVIDKFPISRPNLTFSTLTVSNMSPEDSSIYLCSVVSVDYGYTFGSGTRLTVV.

The table lists this clone with a count of one. The chain couples TRBV29-1 to TRBJ1-4, with 7 bases fitting TRBD1. J lost 6 bases, V lost 5 bases, and 3 bases had no gene match. The germline CDR1 and CDR2 sequences are SQVTM and ANQGSEA. The CDR3 runs to 12 residues. The CDR3 loop reads CSVRGQYEKLFF. Written as DNA, the CDR3 is TGCAGCGTTCGGGGACAGTATGAAAAACTGTTTTTT. Full variable domain (remainder filled in from reference TRBV29-1 and TRBJ1-4): SAVISQKPSRDICQRGTSLTIQCQVDSQVTMMFWYRQQPGQSLTLIATANQGSEATYESGFVIDKFPISRPNLTFSTLTVSNMSPEDSSIYLCSVRGQYEKLFFGSGTQLSVL.

Comments on this clone: This CDR3 is also generated by other DNA sequences in the sample. The chain joins TRBV18 to TRBJ2-6; tentatively, D is TRBD1 (5 bases). Trimming stripped 3 bases from V and 0 bases from J, with 6 bases between. CDR3 size: 15 residues. The germline CDR1 and CDR2 sequences are KGHSH and LQKENI. Written as DNA, the CDR3 is TGTGCCAGCTCACCCCAGGGCTCTGGGGCCAACGTCCTGACTTTC. Protein sequence: CASSPQGSGANVLTF.

This clone has a handful of counts. The chain uses TRBV9 and TRBJ1-1, with a weak D call TRBD1 (5 bases). The CDR3 covers 13 residues. Germline CDR1 is SGDLS and CDR2 is YYNGEE. Trimming took off 0 bases at V and 7 bases at J, with 10 bases between the two ends. CDR3 in DNA: TGTGCCAGCAGCGTAGTGCCAGGGATTGAAGCTTTCTTT. Its protein is CASSVVPGIEAFF.